The 8 T cell receptor beta chains below were found in one sample sequenced in a study of shared clonotypes between healthy human individuals. Assay: immunoSEQ multiplex PCR; the TCRdb copy retains only in-frame clones and omits some. This table has about 530,000 clones, around 96% appearing once. Sample: naive CD4+ T cells sorted from blood. Subset noted: CD45RA+ positively selected. All receptors come from a woman in her thirties in good health.

This sequence joins TRBV5-1 and TRBJ2-5; TRBD1 is a possible D gene (6 bases). Gene TRBJ2-7 matches the end of the DNA better, so the J call may be wrong. In germline, CDR1 is SGHRS, CDR2 YFSETQ. The CDR3 extends over 14 amino acids. DNA of the CDR3: TGCGCCAGCAGCTTGGCCTACCGGACAGTCGAGCAGTACTTC. It specifies CASSLAYRTVEQYF.

The J gene is TRBJ2-5, the V gene TRBV7-7, with D maybe TRBD1 (6 bases). Trimming stripped 5 bases from V and 5 bases from J, with 15 bases between. The CDR3 length is 14 residues. CDR1 and CDR2 (germline): SSHAT, FNYEAQ (reference sequence). In nucleotides, the CDR3 is TGTGCCAGCAGCGTGGGACATCTCTCGGAGACCCAGTACTTC. As protein: CASSVGHLSETQYF.

The V and J genes are TRBV18 and TRBJ2-1; D possibly corresponds to TRBD2 (6 bases). V was clipped by 2 bases and J by 4 bases, with 12 bases between them. Germline assignment: CDR1 KGHSH and CDR2 LQKENI. The CDR3 loop spans 15 amino acids. The CDR3 DNA is TGTGCCAGCTCACCAATGGCTAGCGTTTACAATGAGCAGTTCTTC. Translating it yields CASSPMASVYNEQFF. The whole variable domain, filled in from reference TRBV18 and TRBJ2-1, reads NAGVMQNPRHLVRRRGQEARLRCSPMKGHSHVYWYRQLPEEGLKFMVYLQKENIIDESGMPKERFSAEFPKEGPSILRIQQVVRGDSAAYFCASSPMASVYNEQFFGPGTRLTVL.

This clone was observed once. V usage is TRBV19 and J usage is TRBJ1-1; D is uncertain. CDR1 is LNHDA and CDR2 is SQIVND in the germline V gene (reference sequence). The CDR3 length is 14 residues. Trimming removed 6 bases at V and 7 bases at J, with 18 bases between. The CDR3 loop is CASRERRTRDEAFF. DNA for the CDR3: TGTGCCAGTAGAGAAAGACGGACGCGGGATGAAGCTTTCTTT. The variable domain in full, with the rest retrieved from reference TRBV19 and TRBJ1-1, is DGGITQSPKYLFRKEGQNVTLSCEQNLNHDAMYWYRQDPGQGLRLIYYSQIVNDFQKGDIAEGYSVSREKKESFPLTVTSAQKNPTAFYLCASRERRTRDEAFFGQGTRLTVV.

The chain has TRBV28 and TRBJ2-5, with D maybe TRBD1 (6 bases). The DNA end is more similar to TRBJ2-7, so the J call may be wrong. The CDR3 consists of 13 residues. The germline V gene has CDR1 MDHEN and CDR2 SYDVKM. The CDR3 is CASRANRVGEQYF. The CDR3 DNA reads as TGTGCCAGCAGGGCGAACAGGGTTGGCGAGCAGTACTTC.

The chain recombines TRBV5-1 with TRBJ2-2; no reliable D call. Looked up from germline, CDR1 is SGHRS and CDR2 is YFSETQ. This CDR3 is 16 amino acids long. Deletions cut 2 bases from V and 1 base from J, with 12 bases between. The CDR3 coding sequence is TGCGCCAGCAGCTTACGCAACAGCGAGAACACCGGGGAGCTGTTTTTT. Its protein product is CASSLRNSENTGELFF. Together with reference TRBV5-1 and TRBJ2-2, the CDR3 gives the full variable domain: KAGVTQTPRYLIKTRGQQVTLSCSPISGHRSVSWYQQTPGQGLQFLFEYFSETQRNKGNFPGRFSGRQFSNSRSEMNVSTLELGDSALYLCASSLRNSENTGELFFGEGSRLTVL.

V gene TRBV28 combines with J gene TRBJ2-5; a possible D gene is TRBD1 (5 bases). Germline values: CDR1 MDHEN, CDR2 SYDVKM. This CDR3 is built from 17 residues. V was clipped by 7 bases and J by 2 bases, with 23 bases between them. CDR3 nucleotides: TGTGCCAGCACACCTTGGGGTCAGGGCCAACCTCAAGAGACCCAGTACTTC. This sequence encodes CASTPWGQGQPQETQYF.

This sequence joins TRBV30 and TRBJ1-2; D call uncertain. This CDR3 contains 15 residues. Germline loops: CDR1 GTSNPN, CDR2 SVGIG (reference sequence). V was clipped by 3 bases and J by 4 bases, with 18 bases between them. CDR3: CAWSIPLRGTYGYTF. Here the CDR3 DNA reads TGTGCCTGGAGCATACCCCTCCGGGGAACCTATGGCTACACCTTC.